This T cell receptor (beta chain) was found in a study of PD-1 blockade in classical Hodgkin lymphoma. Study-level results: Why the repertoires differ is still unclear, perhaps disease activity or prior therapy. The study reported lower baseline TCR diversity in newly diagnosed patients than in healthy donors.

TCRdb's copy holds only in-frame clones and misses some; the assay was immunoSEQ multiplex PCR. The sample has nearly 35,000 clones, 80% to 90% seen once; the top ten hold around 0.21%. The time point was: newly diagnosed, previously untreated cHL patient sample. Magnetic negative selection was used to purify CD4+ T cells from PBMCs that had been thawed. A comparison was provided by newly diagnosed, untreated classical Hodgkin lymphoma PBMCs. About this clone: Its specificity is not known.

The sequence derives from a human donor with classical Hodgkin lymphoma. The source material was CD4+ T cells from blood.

The CDR3 protein is CATYSPGLAGTGELFF. The CDR3 bases are TGTGCCACCTACTCGCCGGGACTAGCGGGTACCGGGGAGCTGTTTTTT. V gene TRBV21-1 combines with J gene TRBJ2-2; TRBD2, the table's D call, was not compared with the DNA. TRBV21-1 is flagged as a pseudogene. The CDR3 is 16 residues long.